These 7 T cell receptor beta chains came from one sample sequenced in a study of cytomegalovirus exposure and HLA in healthy donors. Repertoires were generated with immunoSEQ multiplex PCR, while TCRdb's copy carries only in-frame clones and drops some. The sample carries about 140,000 clones, about 86% recorded once. Sequencing input: PBMCs. Every receptor here comes from a woman aged 18-29 years in good health and CMV-seropositive.

This chain connects TRBV11-2 to TRBJ1-1; weak D call: TRBD1 (5 bases). Germline CDR1 SGHAT, CDR2 FQNNGV. This CDR3 contains 13 residues. Deletions cut 2 bases from V and 4 bases from J, with 8 bases between. The CDR3 spells CASSLWGGTEAFF. The CDR3, as DNA: TGTGCCAGCAGCTTATGGGGCGGCACTGAAGCTTTCTTT.

This chain links TRBV4-3 with TRBJ1-1; weak D call: TRBD1 (5 bases). This CDR3 is 15 amino acids long. The V end lost 0 bases, the J end lost 2 bases, and 10 bases lay between the germline ends. Per germline, CDR1 LGHNA and CDR2 YSLEER. As DNA, the CDR3 is TGCGCCAGCAGCCAAGATGGGGCCTTCAACACTGAAGCTTTCTTT. Encoded protein: CASSQDGAFNTEAFF.

The CDR3 DNA reads as TGTGCCTGGAGTAATGGGGGGACCTACGAGCAGTACTTC. The encoded protein is CAWSNGGTYEQYF. The J gene is TRBJ2-7, the V gene TRBV30, with D possibly being TRBD2 (6 bases). Germline loops: CDR1 GTSNPN, CDR2 SVGIG (reference sequence). This CDR3 has 13 residues. V dropped 2 bases and J dropped 2 bases, with 10 bases sitting between them.

The J gene is TRBJ1-2, the V gene TRBV29-1, with 7 bases aligning to TRBD1. CDR1 SQVTM and CDR2 ANQGSEA come from the germline V gene. There are 13 residues in the CDR3. Trimming at V came to 1 base and at J to 5 bases, leaving 4 bases not matched to a gene. The CDR3 sequence: CSVEAGTVYGYTF. CDR3 sequence (DNA): TGCAGCGTTGAAGCCGGGACAGTTTATGGCTACACCTTC.

The J gene is TRBJ2-5, the V gene TRBV18, with 9 nucleotides matching TRBD1. The CDR3 loop spans 15 amino acids. With V trimmed by 2 bases and J by 4 bases, 5 bases remained unmatched. Germline V lookup: CDR1 KGHSH, CDR2 LQKENI. The CDR3, as DNA: TGTGCCAGCTCACCAGTTACAGGGGGCCGAGAGACCCAGTACTTC. Its protein product is CASSPVTGGRETQYF. The full variable domain, rest sourced from reference TRBV18 and TRBJ2-5, is NAGVMQNPRHLVRRRGQEARLRCSPMKGHSHVYWYRQLPEEGLKFMVYLQKENIIDESGMPKERFSAEFPKEGPSILRIQQVVRGDSAAYFCASSPVTGGRETQYFGPGTRLLVL.

CDR3 in amino acids: CASSASGTGVNHYGYTF. The DNA of the CDR3 is TGTGCCAGTAGTGCGTCCGGGACAGGAGTTAATCACTATGGCTACACCTTC. This sequence joins TRBV19 and TRBJ1-2, with 8 bases identical to TRBD1. J lost 3 bases, V lost 5 bases, and 14 bases had no gene match. Germline V gene data show CDR1 as LNHDA and CDR2 as SQIVND (reference sequence). This CDR3 has 17 amino acids.

The chain joins TRBV19 to TRBJ2-1; a possible D gene is TRBD1 (6 bases). V lost 5 bases, J lost 4 bases, and 18 bases lay in between. Germline V CDR1 and CDR2: LNHDA, SQIVND (reference sequence). CDR3 size: 16 residues. The CDR3: CASSAQPGVGYNEQFF. As DNA, the CDR3 is TGTGCCAGTAGTGCCCAACCAGGGGTTGGGTACAATGAGCAGTTCTTC.